The rows below give T cell receptor beta chains drawn from one sample of a study of T-cell memory formation after mild COVID-19. TCRdb used MiXCR to reprocess the 5' RACE reads, holding one entry per CDR3 protein. Of 45,000 to 65,000 distinct CDR3 sequences listed, approximately 9% are singletons. Material for sequencing was PBMCs or a T cell subset sorted from them (not recorded which). The receptors derive from an adult woman who had mild COVID-19 (a few samples of this study predate the infection). Cell type and time point are not known. CDR3s include the opening cysteine and the closing phenylalanine or tryptophan. Fields, in order: V gene, J gene, CDR3 protein.

v_call: TRBV18; j_call: TRBJ2-1; cdr3_aa: CASSPRSTSGSPSNEQFF
v_call: TRBV4-1; j_call: TRBJ2-7; cdr3_aa: CASSQEAAPGYEQYF
v_call: TRBV6-5; j_call: TRBJ1-2; cdr3_aa: CASSYRGYGYTF
v_call: TRBV4-2; j_call: TRBJ1-4; cdr3_aa: CASSQVGEQNEKLFF
v_call: TRBV2; j_call: TRBJ2-5; cdr3_aa: CASSKAGRMETQYF
v_call: TRBV11-1; j_call: TRBJ1-1; cdr3_aa: CASSYRQGGNTEAFF
v_call: TRBV9; j_call: TRBJ1-2; cdr3_aa: CASSPDSASLYGYTF
v_call: TRBV5-1; j_call: TRBJ2-5; cdr3_aa: CASSVSGQGETQYF
v_call: TRBV7-9; j_call: TRBJ2-2; cdr3_aa: CASSLKDTGELFF
v_call: TRBV7-7; j_call: TRBJ2-7; cdr3_aa: CASSLAGLATEQYF
v_call: TRBV30; j_call: TRBJ2-5; cdr3_aa: CAWSVGWQETQYF
v_call: TRBV5-1; j_call: TRBJ2-3; cdr3_aa: CASSLERGRADTQYF
v_call: TRBV19; j_call: TRBJ1-6; cdr3_aa: CASSSTGYNSPLHF
v_call: TRBV11-2; j_call: TRBJ1-3; cdr3_aa: CASSLDWFSGNTIYF
v_call: TRBV7-9; j_call: TRBJ2-1; cdr3_aa: CASSPSWQGRGNEQFF
v_call: TRBV6-1; j_call: TRBJ1-6; cdr3_aa: CASGTGESPLHF
v_call: TRBV3-1; j_call: TRBJ1-1; cdr3_aa: CASSLRGGEAFF
v_call: TRBV29-1; j_call: TRBJ2-1; cdr3_aa: CSVSSASYNEQFF
v_call: TRBV5-1; j_call: TRBJ2-3; cdr3_aa: CAAGPSTDTQYF
v_call: TRBV7-2; j_call: TRBJ2-5; cdr3_aa: CASSLAELAGQETQYF
v_call: TRBV7-9; j_call: TRBJ2-1; cdr3_aa: CATAPLGLAGGHEQFF
v_call: TRBV7-9; j_call: TRBJ2-3; cdr3_aa: CASSRYIADTDTQYF
v_call: TRBV7-8; j_call: TRBJ2-1; cdr3_aa: CASSLGGPGDEQFF
v_call: TRBV5-6; j_call: TRBJ2-7; cdr3_aa: CASSLKLTRSSYEQYF
v_call: TRBV4-2; j_call: TRBJ1-6; cdr3_aa: CASSQVGGGNSPLHF
v_call: TRBV10-3; j_call: TRBJ2-7; cdr3_aa: CAIRSLAYEQYF
v_call: TRBV6-6; j_call: TRBJ1-1; cdr3_aa: CASSSPGQGYTEAFF
v_call: TRBV7-6; j_call: TRBJ2-7; cdr3_aa: CASSLAAGPYEQYF
v_call: TRBV20-1; j_call: TRBJ2-3; cdr3_aa: CSARRLAGDNTDTQYF
v_call: TRBV27; j_call: TRBJ2-4; cdr3_aa: CASSRAGSGSKNIQYF
v_call: TRBV5-1; j_call: TRBJ1-4; cdr3_aa: CASKKGTNEKLFF
v_call: TRBV21-1; j_call: TRBJ2-2; cdr3_aa: CASSQRVAGGPDTGELFF
v_call: TRBV4-1; j_call: TRBJ2-5; cdr3_aa: CASSWIAGTKETQYF
v_call: TRBV6-5; j_call: TRBJ2-4; cdr3_aa: CASKGGQAKGKNIQYF
v_call: TRBV5-1; j_call: TRBJ2-1; cdr3_aa: CASSFRGGGGNNEQFF
v_call: TRBV4-3; j_call: TRBJ1-1; cdr3_aa: CASSQDVWVTEAFF
v_call: TRBV7-9; j_call: TRBJ2-7; cdr3_aa: CASSPGLQESYEQYF
v_call: TRBV5-1; j_call: TRBJ1-2; cdr3_aa: CASSLDQGGGYTF
v_call: TRBV4-3; j_call: TRBJ2-1; cdr3_aa: CASSPEPGTAYNEQFF
v_call: TRBV18; j_call: TRBJ2-7; cdr3_aa: CASSPSGNEQYF
v_call: TRBV12-3/TRBV12-4; j_call: TRBJ2-3; cdr3_aa: CASSRRQITDTQYF
v_call: TRBV2; j_call: TRBJ2-5; cdr3_aa: CASRRDPKETQYF
v_call: TRBV3-1; j_call: TRBJ2-1; cdr3_aa: CASSPTQRLSYNEQFF
v_call: TRBV9; j_call: TRBJ2-5; cdr3_aa: CASSESQETQYF
v_call: TRBV5-1; j_call: TRBJ2-2; cdr3_aa: CASKIRGGETGELFF